The 26 T cell receptor beta chains below come from one sample, sequenced in a study of OX40 agonist ivuxolimab in advanced cancers. The repertoire was sequenced with immunoSEQ multiplex PCR; TCRdb's copy has only in-frame clones and lacks some. This table has about 36,000 clones, roughly 91% appearing once. Sequenced material: CD4+ or CD8+ T cells sorted from blood, taken in a trial of the OX40 agonist ivuxolimab. The receptor set was obtained from an adult with an advanced solid tumor such as melanoma, head and neck, liver or kidney cancer.

The chain joins TRBV6-5 to TRBJ2-7; 8 bases line up with TRBD2. J was trimmed by 4 bases and V by 3 bases; bases with no gene match: 5. The CDR3 extends over 14 amino acids. CDR1 is MNHEY, CDR2 SVGAGI, per germline. The CDR3 region has the DNA TGTGCCAGCAGTTATAGCGGGAAAAATTACGAGCAGTACTTC. Amino acid sequence: CASSYSGKNYEQYF.

The gene calls are TRBV29-1 and TRBJ2-1; D is undetermined. The V gene lost 2 bases and the J gene lost 8 bases, with 22 bases spanning the gap. This CDR3 is built from 16 residues. CDR1 SQVTM and CDR2 ANQGSEA come from the germline V gene. The CDR3 protein is CSVELSEDMNLDEQFF. The CDR3 DNA reads as TGCAGCGTTGAATTAAGTGAAGATATGAATTTGGATGAGCAGTTCTTC.

The CDR3 DNA is TGTGCCAGCAGTTACTCCGGGACAGGCATCTACGAGCAGTACTTC. Its protein is CASSYSGTGIYEQYF. This chain joins TRBV6-9 and TRBJ2-7; 8 nucleotides match TRBD1. The V gene end was trimmed by 3 bases and the J gene end by 3 bases; junction bases not matched to a gene: 7. Germline V gives CDR1 MNHGY, CDR2 SVAAGI. The CDR3 runs to 15 residues.

The chain joins TRBV5-4 to TRBJ2-7, with D maybe TRBD1 (6 bases). The CDR3 totals 16 residues. Deletions cut 0 bases from V and 2 bases from J, with 15 bases between. The germline V gene encodes CDR1 SGHNT and CDR2 YYREEE (reference sequence). The CDR3 here is CASSLGGPTFPYEQYF. The CDR3, as DNA: TGTGCCAGCAGCTTGGGGGGGCCAACTTTCCCCTACGAGCAGTACTTC.

The chain employs TRBV2 and TRBJ1-4; 12 nucleotides agree with TRBD1. The CDR3 sequence is 16 residues long. The J segment lost 0 bases and the V segment lost 4 bases, leaving 0 bases of the junction unmatched. CDR1 SNHLY and CDR2 FYNNEI come from the germline V gene. The CDR3 DNA is TGTGCCAGCAGTGGGGACAGGGGGCCAACTAATGAAAAACTGTTTTTT. It is translated as CASSGDRGPTNEKLFF.

The table lists this clone with a count of one. J is TRBJ2-1 and V is TRBV7-7, with 9 bases matching TRBD1. V was clipped by 4 bases and J by 9 bases; unmatched bases: 16. The germline V gene has CDR1 SSHAT and CDR2 FNYEAQ (reference sequence). This CDR3 spans 17 amino acids. This CDR3 is CASSSSKPGQGGGEQFF. For the CDR3, the DNA is TGTGCCAGCAGCTCCAGCAAACCGGGACAGGGAGGAGGTGAGCAGTTCTTC. Combining the CDR3 with reference TRBV7-7 and TRBJ2-1 gives the whole variable domain GAGVSQSPRYKVTKRGQDVTLRCDPISSHATLYWYQQALGQGPEFLTYFNYEAQPDKSGLPSDRFSAERPEGSISTLTIQRTEQRDSAMYRCASSSSKPGQGGGEQFFGPGTRLTVL.

This rearrangement joins TRBV6-1 to TRBJ1-5; TRBD1 is a possible D gene (6 bases). Germline CDR1 and CDR2: MNHNS and SASEGT. The CDR3 consists of 16 residues. V was shortened by 2 bases and J by 0 bases, with 11 bases between the two germline ends. The CDR3 spells CASSEPDSLSNQPQHF. As DNA, the CDR3 is TGTGCCAGCAGTGAACCGGACAGTCTTAGCAATCAGCCCCAGCATTTT.

This clone has just one count. This chain links TRBV13 with TRBJ2-7, with TRBD1 identical over 9 bases. Trimming took 4 bases from V and 6 from J; bases not matched to a gene: 10. The CDR3 covers 15 residues. CDR1 and CDR2 (germline): PRHDT, FYEKMQ (reference sequence). The CDR3 protein is CASSSRDRVLGEQYF. CDR3 in DNA: TGTGCCAGCAGCTCCCGGGACAGGGTGCTCGGCGAGCAGTACTTC.

As for this clone: At one end the junction does not follow the germline gene, possibly because of a read error. CDR3 in DNA: TGTGCCAGCAGCCCCGCGGGACTAGCGGGATTCCCACTCTTC. Its translation is CASSPAGLAGFPLF. The chain has TRBV9 and TRBJ2-1; 13 bases match TRBD2. CDR3 length: 14 amino acids. The V gene's germline CDR1 is SGDLS and CDR2 YYNGEE.

The chain employs TRBV15 and TRBJ2-5, with 10 nucleotides matching TRBD1. Germline V lookup: CDR1 LNHNV, CDR2 YYDKDF (reference sequence). The J segment lost 5 bases and the V segment lost 1 base, leaving 4 bases of the junction unmatched. This CDR3 region has 15 residues. CDR3 DNA: TGTGCCACCAGCAGAGCGGGACAGGGGAGGGAGACCCAGTACTTC. It yields the protein CATSRAGQGRETQYF.

The chain is built from TRBV7-3 and TRBJ2-3; D is unclear. The CDR3 is 13 residues long. V was clipped by 4 bases and J by 0 bases, with 5 bases between them. CDR1 and CDR2 (germline): SGHTA, FQGTGA. The CDR3, as DNA: TGTGCCAGCAGCTACCATAGCACAGATACGCAGTATTTT. Its protein is CASSYHSTDTQYF. The full variable domain, in which reference TRBV7-3 and TRBJ2-3 provide the parts outside the CDR3, is GAGVSQTPSNKVTEKGKYVELRCDPISGHTALYWYRQSLGQGPEFLIYFQGTGAADDSGLPNDRFFAVRPEGSVSTLKIQRTERGDSAVYLCASSYHSTDTQYFGPGTRLTVL.

The chain employs TRBV5-1 and TRBJ2-7, with TRBD1 identical over 8 bases. CDR1 is SGHRS and CDR2 is YFSETQ in the germline V gene. The CDR3 runs to 16 residues. The J segment lost 2 bases and the V segment lost 0 bases, leaving 7 bases of the junction unmatched. CDR3 coding DNA: TGCGCCAGCAGCTTGGGGGTCATGGACAGGGCCTACGAGCAGTACTTC. The encoded protein is CASSLGVMDRAYEQYF.

This chain joins TRBV10-2 and TRBJ2-1; TRBD2 is a possible D gene (6 bases). V was trimmed by 2 bases and J by 3 bases, leaving 8 bases between them. Germline CDR1 reads WSHSY; CDR2 reads SAAADI. This CDR3 comprises 14 residues. The CDR3 DNA follows: TGCGCCAGCAGTGAGGCCGGGAGCTACAATGAGCAGTTCTTC. Its protein product is CASSEAGSYNEQFF.

The chain uses TRBV29-1 and TRBJ2-5, with D possibly TRBD2 on 5 matching bases. Trimming left V 4 bases short and J 7 bases short, with 13 bases between. Germline V gene data show CDR1 as SQVTM and CDR2 as ANQGSEA. The CDR3 has 12 residues. This chain's CDR3 is CSVAGGLVTQYF. In nucleotides, the CDR3 is TGCAGCGTTGCTGGCGGGCTGGTGACCCAGTACTTC. The full variable domain, completed using reference TRBV29-1 and TRBJ2-5, is SAVISQKPSRDICQRGTSLTIQCQVDSQVTMMFWYRQQPGQSLTLIATANQGSEATYESGFVIDKFPISRPNLTFSTLTVSNMSPEDSSIYLCSVAGGLVTQYFGPGTRLLVL.

V usage is TRBV28 and J usage is TRBJ2-5; TRBD1 is a possible D gene (7 bases). The J call is in doubt because the DNA end fits TRBJ2-7 better. The length of the CDR3 is 16 residues. Germline loops: CDR1 MDHEN, CDR2 SYDVKM. The chain's CDR3 is CASSSLLQGGSYEQYF. The CDR3 DNA follows: TGTGCCAGCAGTTCCCTTCTTCAGGGGGGCTCCTACGAGCAGTACTTC.

The rearrangement uses TRBV28 and TRBJ2-1; 7 bases are a match to TRBD2. The CDR3 is made up of 16 amino acids. The V gene's germline CDR1 is MDHEN and CDR2 SYDVKM. V lost 3 bases, J lost 7 bases, and 12 bases stayed unmatched. CDR3 residues: CASSFEDGAGVNEQFF. DNA for the CDR3: TGTGCCAGCAGTTTTGAGGATGGGGCGGGAGTAAATGAGCAGTTCTTC. The full variable domain, completed using reference TRBV28 and TRBJ2-1, is DVKVTQSSRYLVKRTGEKVFLECVQDMDHENMFWYRQDPGLGLRLIYFSYDVKMKEKGDIPEGYSVSREKKERFSLILESASTNQTSMYLCASSFEDGAGVNEQFFGPGTRLTVL.

This chain links TRBV7-3 with TRBJ2-5; possibly TRBD1 for D (6 bases). The germline V and J ends were trimmed by 1 base and 7 bases, with 16 bases remaining between them. The CDR3 contains 15 residues. Per the germline V gene, CDR1 is SGHTA and CDR2 is FQGTGA. CDR3 residues: CASSLIGGSQGTQYF. As DNA, the CDR3 is TGTGCCAGCAGCTTAATTGGGGGCAGCCAGGGGACCCAGTACTTC.

The V and J genes are TRBV14 and TRBJ2-1; 7 bases match TRBD1. This CDR3 is 14 amino acids long. Per germline, CDR1 SGHDN and CDR2 FVKESK. Losses at the gene ends were 4 bases for V and 7 bases for J; bases not matched to a gene: 7. As DNA, the CDR3 is TGTGCCAGCAGCCTACAGGGGACGGGAAATGAGCAGTTCTTC. Encoded protein: CASSLQGTGNEQFF.

CDR3 in DNA: TGTGCCAGCAGTTTCGTAGCGGGAGCGGACGGGGAGCTGTTTTTT. Encoded protein: CASSFVAGADGELFF. The gene calls are TRBV6-5 and TRBJ2-2, with TRBD2 matching 9 bases. The CDR3 runs to 15 residues. Per germline, CDR1 MNHEY and CDR2 SVGAGI. The V segment lost 4 bases and the J segment 7 bases; nucleotides outside the gene matches: 7.

Remarks on this clone: The same CDR3 also results from other DNA sequences found in this sample. This chain connects TRBV11-2 to TRBJ2-7; D not certain. The CDR3 length is 15 residues. Germline assignment: CDR1 SGHAT and CDR2 FQNNGV. Trimming shortened V by 0 bases and J by 4 bases, and 13 bases separated the two germline ends. CDR3 coding DNA: TGTGCCAGCAGCTTAGATGGGGATAGGACGTACGAGCAGTACTTC. Its protein is CASSLDGDRTYEQYF.

The chain links TRBV15 to TRBJ2-7; 13 bases are a match to TRBD2. The CDR3 has 15 residues. Germline-derived CDR1 and CDR2 are LNHNV and YYDKDF (reference sequence). J gave up 5 bases and V 5 bases, and 6 bases lay outside the gene matches. CDR3 DNA: TGTGCCACCAGCGCGAGACTAGCGGGAGGCGACGAGCAGTACTTC. Protein product: CATSARLAGGDEQYF.

The chain recombines TRBV5-1 with TRBJ2-7; no definite D call. V was shortened by 0 bases and J by 6 bases, with 10 bases between the two germline ends. The CDR3 is made up of 13 amino acids. CDR1 SGHRS and CDR2 YFSETQ come from the germline V gene. The CDR3 region is CASSLVGGSEQYF. The CDR3 bases are TGCGCCAGCAGCTTGGTTGGCGGCAGCGAGCAGTACTTC. Together with reference TRBV5-1 and TRBJ2-7, the CDR3 gives the full variable domain: KAGVTQTPRYLIKTRGQQVTLSCSPISGHRSVSWYQQTPGQGLQFLFEYFSETQRNKGNFPGRFSGRQFSNSRSEMNVSTLELGDSALYLCASSLVGGSEQYFGPGTRLTVT.

This chain uses TRBV7-2 with TRBJ2-1; 10 nucleotides match TRBD2. Germline CDR1 SGHTA, CDR2 FQGNSA. CDR3 size: 18 residues. V was clipped by 2 bases and J by 0 bases; unmatched bases: 7. The CDR3 reads CASSLRLSSGSSYNEQFF. CDR3 in DNA: TGTGCCAGCAGCTTACGTCTGTCTAGCGGGAGCTCCTACAATGAGCAGTTCTTC.

The chain is built from TRBV12-5 and TRBJ2-3, with 9 nucleotides matching TRBD1. This CDR3 is built from 15 residues. Germline CDR1 LGHNT, CDR2 FRNRAP. Losses at the gene ends were 4 bases for V and 2 bases for J; bases not matched to a gene: 4. CDR3 bases: TGTGCTAGTGGTTGGGGGACAGGGTCCACAGATACGCAGTATTTT. Residues: CASGWGTGSTDTQYF.

V is TRBV7-9 and J is TRBJ2-7; the D call may be TRBD1 or TRBD2 (6 bases each). The CDR3 has 15 amino acids. Germline V gene sequence: CDR1 SEHNR, CDR2 FQNEAQ (reference sequence). V shed 1 base and J shed 5 bases, with 15 bases lying between them. Here the CDR3 DNA reads TGTGCCAGCAGCTTAGTTTGGGGGGCGCGGGACGAGCAGTACTTC. Its protein is CASSLVWGARDEQYF.

The V gene is TRBV6-6, the J gene TRBJ2-1; TRBD2 aligns across 8 bases. The CDR3 contains 16 residues. Germline loops: CDR1 MNHNY, CDR2 SVGAGI (reference sequence). Germline trimming cut 0 bases from V and 3 bases from J; bases unmatched to any gene: 4. The CDR3 DNA follows: TGTGCCAGCAGTTACTCCGGGACTAGTGTCTACAATGAGCAGTTCTTC. Encoded protein: CASSYSGTSVYNEQFF.